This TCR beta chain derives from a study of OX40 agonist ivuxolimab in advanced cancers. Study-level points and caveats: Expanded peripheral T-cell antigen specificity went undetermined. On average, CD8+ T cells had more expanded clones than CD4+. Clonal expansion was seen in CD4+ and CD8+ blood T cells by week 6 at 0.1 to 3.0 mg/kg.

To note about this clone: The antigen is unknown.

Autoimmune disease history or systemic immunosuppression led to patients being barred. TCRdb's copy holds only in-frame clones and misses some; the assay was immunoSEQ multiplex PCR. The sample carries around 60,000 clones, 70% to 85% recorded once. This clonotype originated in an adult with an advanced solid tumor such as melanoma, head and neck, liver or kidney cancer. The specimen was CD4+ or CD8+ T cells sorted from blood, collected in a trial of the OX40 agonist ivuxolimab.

The CDR3 DNA reads TGTGCCAGCAGCTCCCCCCCCGGACGGAGGGATTCACCCCTCCACTTT. Protein product: CASSSPPGRRDSPLHF. V gene TRBV7-9 combines with J gene TRBJ1-6; D gene ambiguous. V was trimmed by 4 bases and J by 8 bases, leaving 18 bases between them. This CDR3 is built from 16 residues. The germline V gene encodes CDR1 SEHNR and CDR2 FQNEAQ (reference sequence).